This TCR beta chain was recovered during a study of blood T cell repertoires in COVID-19. Cohorts were assigned according to the clinical history that participants reported. The assay was immunoSEQ multiplex PCR, and TCRdb's table has in-frame clones only and misses some. Here the sample spans approximately 240,000 clones, just under 85% being singletons. The junction had 2 bases not matched to a gene; V was cut back by 2 bases and J by 0 bases. This CDR3 contains 15 residues. Germline CDR1 reads SGHRS; CDR2 reads YFSETQ. Material: PBMCs or T cells enriched from blood (not recorded which). This receptor was identified in a woman aged 40 to 50 with acute COVID-19. The J gene is TRBJ1-5, the V gene TRBV5-1; 7 nucleotides line up with TRBD1. DNA for the CDR3: TGCGCCAGCAGCTTTGGACAGGATAGCAATCAGCCCCAGCATTTT. Translated, it gives CASSFGQDSNQPQHF. The whole variable domain, remainder taken from reference TRBV5-1 and TRBJ1-5, is KAGVTQTPRYLIKTRGQQVTLSCSPISGHRSVSWYQQTPGQGLQFLFEYFSETQRNKGNFPGRFSGRQFSNSRSEMNVSTLELGDSALYLCASSFGQDSNQPQHFGDGTRLSIL.